This entry lists 32 T cell receptor beta chains sequenced from one sample in a study of tumor T cells in aggressive B-cell lymphoma. This table comes from immunoSEQ multiplex PCR, and its TCRdb copy is limited to in-frame clones, with some not included. This sample has roughly 4,000 clones, with over 85% found just once. Input material: tumor tissue. Receptor source: an adult with diffuse large B cell lymphoma.

V usage is TRBV5-6 and J usage is TRBJ2-7; TRBD2 might be the D (5 bases). The CDR3 runs to 14 residues. Looked up from germline, CDR1 is SGHDT and CDR2 is YYEEEE. Trimming took 5 bases from V and 4 from J, leaving 16 bases between them. The CDR3: CASSLLGEPYEQYF. The CDR3 DNA reads TGTGCCAGCAGTTTGCTTGGGGAGCCGTACGAGCAGTACTTC.

To note about this clone: Other DNA sequences in this specimen translate into the identical CDR3. The genes are TRBV6-5 and TRBJ2-2; TRBD1 might be the D (5 bases). In germline, CDR1 is MNHEY, CDR2 SVGAGI. This CDR3 contains 15 residues. V lost 2 bases and J lost 1, with 8 bases in between. The CDR3 nucleotides are TGTGCCAGCAGTTACGACAGCCTGAACACCGGGGAGCTGTTTTTT. It translates to CASSYDSLNTGELFF.

The J gene is TRBJ1-2, the V gene TRBV27, with D perhaps TRBD1 (6 bases). This CDR3 has 14 amino acids. Germline V gene data show CDR1 as MNHEY and CDR2 as SMNVEV (reference sequence). V was cut by 5 bases and J by 7 bases, with 17 bases left in between. CDR3 region: CASSPSTGIRGYTF. In DNA, the CDR3 is TGTGCCAGCAGTCCCTCCACAGGGATCCGTGGCTACACCTTC.

This chain uses TRBV27 with TRBJ1-5, with TRBD1 identical over 7 bases. V lost 11 bases, J lost 16 bases, and 11 bases stayed unmatched. The CDR3 sequence is 10 residues long. Germline assignment: CDR1 MNHEY and CDR2 SMNVEV (reference sequence). In DNA form, the CDR3 reads TGTGCCGTTTACAGGGGCCCGGTCCATTTT. Its translation is CAVYRGPVHF.

V gene TRBV27 combines with J gene TRBJ2-7; 9 bases are a match to TRBD1. V shed 5 bases, J shed 4 bases, and the junction held 6 bases outside the gene matches. The CDR3 spans 14 residues. CDR1 and CDR2 (germline): MNHEY, SMNVEV (reference sequence). The CDR3 is CASSGGTGSYEQYF. CDR3 coding DNA: TGTGCCAGCAGTGGGGGGACAGGGTCGTACGAGCAGTACTTC.

The J gene is TRBJ2-2, the V gene TRBV6-1; D perhaps matches TRBD2 (6 bases). This CDR3 spans 16 amino acids. Trimming cost V 3 bases and J 7 bases, with 18 bases left between them. Germline V gene data show CDR1 as MNHNS and CDR2 as SASEGT. The CDR3 loop is CASSDLAGYKGGELFF. CDR3 in DNA: TGTGCCAGCAGTGACCTCGCGGGATATAAGGGCGGGGAGCTGTTTTTT.

The V and J genes are TRBV5-4 and TRBJ1-6; D possibly corresponds to TRBD1 (6 bases). Trimming removed 0 bases at V and 8 bases at J, with 9 bases between. CDR3 size: 14 residues. The germline V gene encodes CDR1 SGHNT and CDR2 YYREEE (reference sequence). CDR3 residues: CASSLGAGDSPLHF. Here the CDR3 DNA reads TGTGCCAGCAGCTTGGGGGCAGGGGATTCACCCCTCCACTTT. The full variable domain, in which reference TRBV5-4 and TRBJ1-6 provide the parts outside the CDR3, is ETGVTQSPTHLIKTRGQQVTLRCSSQSGHNTVSWYQQALGQGPQFIFQYYREEENGRGNFPPRFSGLQFPNYSSELNVNALELDDSALYLCASSLGAGDSPLHFGNGTRLTVT.

V and J are TRBV15 and TRBJ2-5; 8 nucleotides line up with TRBD2. CDR3 length: 15 amino acids. V shed 0 bases and J 2 bases; nucleotides not matched to a gene: 2. CDR1 is LNHNV and CDR2 is YYDKDF in the germline V gene (reference sequence). This chain's CDR3 is CATSRDSGDQETQYF. The CDR3 DNA reads as TGTGCCACCAGCAGAGATAGCGGGGATCAAGAGACCCAGTACTTC.

This chain connects TRBV28 to TRBJ2-5; D not resolved. With the DNA end fitting TRBJ2-7 better, the J assignment may be wrong. The CDR3 is made up of 13 amino acids. Germline CDR1 reads MDHEN; CDR2 reads SYDVKM. The CDR3 loop reads CASSFLSPYEQYF. CDR3 DNA: TGTGCCAGCAGTTTCCTTAGCCCCTACGAGCAGTACTTC.

The chain combines TRBV15 with TRBJ1-3, with D uncertain. The CDR3 is 14 residues long. CDR1 and CDR2 (germline): LNHNV, YYDKDF (reference sequence). Trimming removed 0 bases at V and 2 bases at J, with 5 bases between. In DNA form, the CDR3 reads TGTGCCACCAGCAGAGATTTAGCTGGAAACACCATATATTTT. This codes for CATSRDLAGNTIYF.

The chain carries TRBV9 and TRBJ2-6; D perhaps matches TRBD1 (5 bases). From germline, CDR1 is SGDLS and CDR2 YYNGEE. V lost 4 bases and J lost 2, with 10 bases in between. This CDR3 is 15 amino acids long. CDR3 coding DNA: TGTGCCAGCAGCCTCAGGGCACCTGGGGCCAACGTCCTGACTTTC. It is translated as CASSLRAPGANVLTF.

This clone was seen only once. This chain links TRBV9 with TRBJ1-2, with D perhaps TRBD1 (6 bases). CDR1 and CDR2 (germline): SGDLS, YYNGEE. This CDR3 comprises 16 residues. With 0 bases removed from V and 4 bases from J, the gap between germline ends came to 16 bases. The CDR3 loop is CASSVGLWGRGYGYTF. CDR3 nucleotide sequence: TGTGCCAGCAGCGTAGGCTTATGGGGGCGCGGCTATGGCTACACCTTC.

V is TRBV7-2 and J is TRBJ1-1; TRBD1 aligns across 7 bases. Germline CDR1 reads SGHTA; CDR2 reads FQGNSA. The CDR3 totals 15 residues. The trim removed 2 bases at V and 2 bases at J, leaving 5 bases unmatched. CDR3 nucleotide sequence: TGTGCCAGCAGCTTAACCAACAGGGGCAACACTGAAGCTTTCTTT. Amino acids: CASSLTNRGNTEAFF.

The chain has TRBV4-1 and TRBJ2-7; TRBD2 matches at 9 bases. CDR3 length: 16 amino acids. Germline CDR1 and CDR2: MGHRA and YSYEKL. The V and J ends lost 1 base and 2 bases, in that order; junction bases with no gene match: 6. Written as DNA, the CDR3 is TGCGCCAGCAGCCAAGGCTCCCTAGCGGGACCCTACGAGCAGTACTTC. Its translation is CASSQGSLAGPYEQYF.

The chain links TRBV28 to TRBJ2-3; 7 bases fit TRBD1. This CDR3 region has 14 residues. CDR1 and CDR2 (germline): MDHEN, SYDVKM. V was pared by 5 bases and J by 14 bases, with 16 bases of the junction left unmatched. CDR3 protein: CASSADRSSLPTYF. In nucleotides, the CDR3 is TGTGCCAGCAGTGCGGACAGGAGTAGTCTGCCGACGTATTTT.

This sequence joins TRBV7-9 and TRBJ2-7; 9 nucleotides match TRBD2. J gave up 6 bases and V 3 bases, and 6 bases lay outside the gene matches. This CDR3 contains 14 residues. Per germline, CDR1 SEHNR and CDR2 FQNEAQ (reference sequence). The CDR3 here is CASSLWLAGSEQYF. The CDR3 DNA is TGTGCCAGCAGCTTGTGGCTAGCGGGGAGCGAGCAGTACTTC.

This clone has a single count. V and J are TRBV20-1 and TRBJ2-7; tentative D call: TRBD2 (5 bases). This CDR3 comprises 11 residues. Germline values: CDR1 DFQATT, CDR2 SNEGSKA (reference sequence). V lost 6 bases, J lost 7 bases, and 13 bases lay in between. CDR3 region: CSAWELGEQYF. In DNA, the CDR3 is TGCAGTGCATGGGAACTAGGGGAGCAGTACTTC.

This clone has only a few counts. V is TRBV7-9 and J is TRBJ1-1; TRBD1 matches 9 bases. The CDR3 is 15 amino acids. The V gene end was trimmed by 5 bases and the J gene end by 4 bases; junction bases not matched to a gene: 8. From germline, CDR1 is SEHNR and CDR2 FQNEAQ (reference sequence). The CDR3 here is CASSPQQGASTEAFF. The DNA of the CDR3 is TGTGCCAGCAGCCCACAACAGGGGGCAAGCACTGAAGCTTTCTTT.

The genes are TRBV29-1 and TRBJ2-5; D may be TRBD2 (5 bases). With 7 bases removed from V and 5 bases from J, the gap between germline ends came to 8 bases. The CDR3 extends over 10 amino acids. CDR1 SQVTM and CDR2 ANQGSEA come from the germline V gene. CDR3 sequence reads: CSGRLETQYF. Written as DNA, the CDR3 is TGCAGCGGGAGGTTGGAGACCCAGTACTTC.

The V call is TRBV7-2, the J call TRBJ2-3; possibly TRBD1 for D (6 bases). This CDR3 contains 14 residues. In germline, CDR1 is SGHTA, CDR2 FQGNSA. The V gene lost 5 bases and the J gene lost 4 bases, with 13 bases spanning the gap. The CDR3 DNA follows: TGTGCCAGCAGCCTAACCAGGGGCGCAGATACGCAGTATTTT. Its translation is CASSLTRGADTQYF.

This rearrangement joins TRBV7-2 to TRBJ1-5, with unresolved D. The CDR3 runs 12 residues. The germline V gene has CDR1 SGHTA and CDR2 FQGNSA. Trimming took 6 bases from V and 6 from J, leaving 9 bases between them. The DNA of the CDR3 is TGTGCCAGCAGTTACAGAGCTCAGCCCCAGCATTTT. It specifies CASSYRAQPQHF.

V gene TRBV29-1 combines with J gene TRBJ1-2; 8 bases are shared with TRBD1. J gave up 4 bases and V 6 bases, and 7 bases lay outside the gene matches. The CDR3 loop spans 13 amino acids. Germline values: CDR1 SQVTM, CDR2 ANQGSEA. The CDR3 nucleotides are TGCAGCGTAAAACAGGGGGGAGGCTATGGCTACACCTTC. It translates to CSVKQGGGYGYTF.

This clone was counted between two and nine times. The V gene is TRBV6-6, the J gene TRBJ1-2; maybe TRBD1 (6 bases). Trimming pared 7 bases from V and 4 bases from J, leaving 13 bases between. The CDR3 contains 13 residues. The germline V gene has CDR1 MNHNY and CDR2 SVGAGI (reference sequence). The CDR3, as DNA: TGTGCCAGCACTCCGACAGGTCCCTATGGCTACACCTTC. Translating gives CASTPTGPYGYTF.

J is TRBJ2-7 and V is TRBV19; 10 positions match TRBD2. Germline CDR1 is LNHDA and CDR2 is SQIVND (reference sequence). The CDR3 consists of 15 residues. The V and J ends lost 4 bases and 6 bases, in that order; junction bases with no gene match: 9. CDR3 residues: CASSTLAGVVGEQYF. For the CDR3, the DNA is TGTGCCAGTAGTACCCTAGCGGGAGTCGTCGGCGAGCAGTACTTC.

V and J are TRBV5-1 and TRBJ1-4; 9 nucleotides align to TRBD1. This CDR3 comprises 16 residues. Trimming removed 3 bases from V and 0 bases from J; junction bases left unmatched: 3. The germline gives CDR1 SGHRS, CDR2 YFSETQ. Here the CDR3 DNA reads TGCGCCAGCAGCTGGGGACAGGGAGCAACTAATGAAAAACTGTTTTTT. Encoded protein: CASSWGQGATNEKLFF.

This chain's CDR3 is CASSPLAGGRDEQFF. DNA for the CDR3: TGTGCCAGTAGTCCCCTGGCAGGGGGGCGGGATGAGCAGTTCTTC. The chain has TRBV19 and TRBJ2-1, with D possibly matching TRBD1 (7 bases). Germline CDR1 LNHDA, CDR2 SQIVND (reference sequence). Deletions cut 5 bases from V and 8 bases from J, with 19 bases between. The length of the CDR3 is 15 residues.

V and J are TRBV7-6 and TRBJ2-5; TRBD2 matches 9 bases. This CDR3 contains 16 residues. Germline V gene data show CDR1 as SGHVS and CDR2 as FNYEAQ. Trimming took 4 bases from V and 5 from J; bases not matched to a gene: 11. The chain's CDR3 is CASSSRGTSREETQYF. CDR3 coding DNA: TGTGCCAGCAGCTCCAGGGGGACTAGCCGTGAGGAGACCCAGTACTTC.

This chain connects TRBV11-3 to TRBJ2-2, with 9 nucleotides matching TRBD1. Trimming cost V 4 bases and J 4 bases; bases outside gene matches: 4. The CDR3 runs 15 residues. Germline loops: CDR1 SGHNT, CDR2 YENEEA. The CDR3 coding sequence is TGTGCCAGCAGCTCACAGGGACAGGGCACCGGGGAGCTGTTTTTT. It encodes CASSSQGQGTGELFF.

The chain combines TRBV6-5 with TRBJ2-2, with a tentative D call TRBD2 (6 bases). Trimming shortened V by 5 bases and J by 2 bases, and 12 bases separated the two germline ends. The CDR3 consists of 15 residues. CDR1 is MNHEY and CDR2 is SVGAGI in the germline V gene. This CDR3 is CASSRDSLNTGELFF. In nucleotides, the CDR3 is TGTGCCAGCAGTAGGGACTCCCTCAACACCGGGGAGCTGTTTTTT.

The V call is TRBV4-2, the J call TRBJ2-7; TRBD2 matches 7 bases. The CDR3 totals 17 residues. CDR1 is LGHNA and CDR2 is YNFKEQ in the germline V gene. V shed 1 base, J shed 1 base, and the junction held 10 bases outside the gene matches. The CDR3 sequence is CASSQVAPASGSYEQYF. In nucleotides, the CDR3 is TGTGCCAGCAGCCAAGTAGCCCCGGCTAGCGGATCCTACGAGCAGTACTTC.

As to this clone: Additional DNA sequences in this sample encode the identical CDR3. The chain combines TRBV28 with TRBJ1-6; 10 nucleotides line up with TRBD1. V was pared by 6 bases and J by 10 bases, with 6 bases of the junction left unmatched. Per germline, CDR1 MDHEN and CDR2 SYDVKM. The CDR3 is 14 amino acids. CDR3 protein: CASSPGQGGSPLHF. In DNA, the CDR3 is TGTGCCAGCAGCCCCGGACAGGGGGGCTCACCCCTCCACTTT. The full variable domain, in which reference TRBV28 and TRBJ1-6 provide the parts outside the CDR3, is DVKVTQSSRYLVKRTGEKVFLECVQDMDHENMFWYRQDPGLGLRLIYFSYDVKMKEKGDIPEGYSVSREKKERFSLILESASTNQTSMYLCASSPGQGGSPLHFGNGTRLTVT.

This chain uses TRBV19 with TRBJ2-2, with D possibly being TRBD2 (5 bases). The germline gives CDR1 LNHDA, CDR2 SQIVND (reference sequence). The CDR3 runs 15 residues. Trimming cost V 6 bases and J 2 bases, with 13 bases left between them. The CDR3, as DNA: TGTGCCAGTAGCTCGGTCGGGGTTAACACCGGGGAGCTGTTTTTT. Its protein product is CASSSVGVNTGELFF.